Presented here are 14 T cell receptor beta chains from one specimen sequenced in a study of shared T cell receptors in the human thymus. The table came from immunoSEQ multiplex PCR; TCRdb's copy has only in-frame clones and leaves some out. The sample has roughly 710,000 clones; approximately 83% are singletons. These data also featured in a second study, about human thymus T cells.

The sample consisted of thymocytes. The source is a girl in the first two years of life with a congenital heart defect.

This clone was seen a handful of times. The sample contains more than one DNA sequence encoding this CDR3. In DNA form, the CDR3 reads TGCGCCAGCAGCCAAGCAGGCGGGGGCTACACCTTC. The encoded protein is CASSQAGGGYTF. The chain links TRBV4-1 to TRBJ1-2; D not resolved. Germline lookup yields CDR1 MGHRA and CDR2 YSYEKL. V was trimmed by 1 base and J by 8 bases, leaving 8 bases between them. The CDR3 sequence is 12 residues long.

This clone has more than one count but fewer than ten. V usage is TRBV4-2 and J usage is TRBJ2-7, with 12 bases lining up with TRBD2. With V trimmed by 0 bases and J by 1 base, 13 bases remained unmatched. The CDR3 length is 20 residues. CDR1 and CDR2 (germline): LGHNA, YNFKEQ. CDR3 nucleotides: TGTGCCAGCAGCCAAGATAATAGTACTAGCGGGGGGCCTTGTTCCTACGAGCAGTACTTC. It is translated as CASSQDNSTSGGPCSYEQYF.

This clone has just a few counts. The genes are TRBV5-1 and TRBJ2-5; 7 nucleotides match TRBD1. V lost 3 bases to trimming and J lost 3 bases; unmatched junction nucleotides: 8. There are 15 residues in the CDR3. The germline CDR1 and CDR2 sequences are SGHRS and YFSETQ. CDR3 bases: TGCGCCAGCAGCTCGGGACAGAGAGTAGAAGAGACCCAGTACTTC. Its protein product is CASSSGQRVEETQYF. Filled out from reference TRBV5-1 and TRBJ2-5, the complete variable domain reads KAGVTQTPRYLIKTRGQQVTLSCSPISGHRSVSWYQQTPGQGLQFLFEYFSETQRNKGNFPGRFSGRQFSNSRSEMNVSTLELGDSALYLCASSSGQRVEETQYFGPGTRLLVL.

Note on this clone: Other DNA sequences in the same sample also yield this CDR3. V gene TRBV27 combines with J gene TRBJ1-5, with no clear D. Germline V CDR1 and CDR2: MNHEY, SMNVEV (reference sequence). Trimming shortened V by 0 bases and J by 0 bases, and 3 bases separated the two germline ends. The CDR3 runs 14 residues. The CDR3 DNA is TGTGCCAGCAGTTTATCCTATAGCAATCAGCCCCAGCATTTT. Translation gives CASSLSYSNQPQHF.

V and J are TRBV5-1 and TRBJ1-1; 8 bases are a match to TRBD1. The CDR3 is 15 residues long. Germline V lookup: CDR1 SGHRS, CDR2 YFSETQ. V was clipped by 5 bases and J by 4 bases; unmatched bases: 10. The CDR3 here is CASRVSRGLVTEAFF. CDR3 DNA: TGCGCCAGCAGAGTGAGCAGGGGGCTGGTCACTGAAGCTTTCTTT. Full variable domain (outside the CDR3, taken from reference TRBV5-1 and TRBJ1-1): KAGVTQTPRYLIKTRGQQVTLSCSPISGHRSVSWYQQTPGQGLQFLFEYFSETQRNKGNFPGRFSGRQFSNSRSEMNVSTLELGDSALYLCASRVSRGLVTEAFFGQGTRLTVV.

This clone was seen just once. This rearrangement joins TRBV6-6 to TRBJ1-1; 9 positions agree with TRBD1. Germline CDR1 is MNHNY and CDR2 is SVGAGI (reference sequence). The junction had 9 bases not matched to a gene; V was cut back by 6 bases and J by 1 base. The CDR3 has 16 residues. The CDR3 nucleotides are TGTGCCAGCAGCCCAATGATGGACAGGGGGAACACTGAAGCTTTCTTT. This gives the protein CASSPMMDRGNTEAFF.

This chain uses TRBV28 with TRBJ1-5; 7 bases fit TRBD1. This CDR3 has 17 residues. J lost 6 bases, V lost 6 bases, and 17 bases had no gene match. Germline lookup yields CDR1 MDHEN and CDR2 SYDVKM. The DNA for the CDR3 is TGTGCCAGCAGCTTACAACTGAAGGGGGCGCAGGGTCAGCCCCAGCATTTT. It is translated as CASSLQLKGAQGQPQHF.

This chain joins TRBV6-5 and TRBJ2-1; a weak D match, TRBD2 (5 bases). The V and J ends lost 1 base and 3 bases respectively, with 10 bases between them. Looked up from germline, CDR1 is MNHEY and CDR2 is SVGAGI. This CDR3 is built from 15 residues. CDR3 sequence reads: CASSYWGEGYNEQFF. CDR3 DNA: TGTGCCAGCAGTTACTGGGGTGAGGGCTACAATGAGCAGTTCTTC.

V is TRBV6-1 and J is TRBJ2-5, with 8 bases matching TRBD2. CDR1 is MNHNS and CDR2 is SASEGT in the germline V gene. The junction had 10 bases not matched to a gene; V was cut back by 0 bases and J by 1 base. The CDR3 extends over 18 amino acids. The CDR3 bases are TGTGCCAGCAGTGAAGCGGTAGCCGGGGGGGCGGTCCAAGAGACCCAGTACTTC. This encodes CASSEAVAGGAVQETQYF.

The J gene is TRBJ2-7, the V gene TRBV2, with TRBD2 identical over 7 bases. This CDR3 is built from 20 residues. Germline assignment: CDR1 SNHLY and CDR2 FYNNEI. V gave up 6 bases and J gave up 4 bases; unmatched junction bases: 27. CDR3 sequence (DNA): TGTGCCAGCAGCGGCAGGACTAGTAGGGAAAGGGTTCCTGAGAATTACGAGCAGTACTTC. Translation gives CASSGRTSRERVPENYEQYF.

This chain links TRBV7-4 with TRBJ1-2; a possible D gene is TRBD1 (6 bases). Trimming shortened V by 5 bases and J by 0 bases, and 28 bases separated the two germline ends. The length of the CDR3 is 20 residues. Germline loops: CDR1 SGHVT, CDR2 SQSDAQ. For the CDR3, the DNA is TGTGCCAGCAGCCCCCCCGGGACATCCTTATCCCCCCATTCTAACTATGGCTACACCTTC. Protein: CASSPPGTSLSPHSNYGYTF.

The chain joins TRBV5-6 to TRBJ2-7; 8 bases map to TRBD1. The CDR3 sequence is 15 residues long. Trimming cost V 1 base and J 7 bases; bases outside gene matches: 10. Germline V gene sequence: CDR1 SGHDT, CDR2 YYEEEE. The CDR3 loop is CASSLSSDREVEQYF. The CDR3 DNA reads TGTGCCAGCAGCTTGTCTTCGGACAGGGAGGTTGAGCAGTACTTC.

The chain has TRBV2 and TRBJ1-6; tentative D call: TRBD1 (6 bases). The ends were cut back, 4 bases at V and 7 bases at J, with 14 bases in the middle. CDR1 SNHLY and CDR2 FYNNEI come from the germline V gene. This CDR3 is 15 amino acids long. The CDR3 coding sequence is TGTGCCAGCAGTGTGGACAGCGTCTTCAATTCACCCCTCCACTTT. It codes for CASSVDSVFNSPLHF.

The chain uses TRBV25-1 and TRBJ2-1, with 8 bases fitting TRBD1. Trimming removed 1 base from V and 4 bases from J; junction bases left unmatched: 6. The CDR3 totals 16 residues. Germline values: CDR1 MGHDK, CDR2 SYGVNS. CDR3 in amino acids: CASSEWGQGAYNEQFF. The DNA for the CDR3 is TGTGCCAGCAGTGAATGGGGGCAGGGGGCTTACAATGAGCAGTTCTTC. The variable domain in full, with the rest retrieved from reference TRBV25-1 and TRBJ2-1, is EADIYQTPRYLVIGTGKKITLECSQTMGHDKMYWYQQDPGMELHLIHYSYGVNSTEKGDLSSESTVSRIRTEHFPLTLESARPSHTSQYLCASSEWGQGAYNEQFFGPGTRLTVL.